The rows below give T cell receptor beta chains drawn from one sample of a study of blood T cell repertoires in COVID-19. The method was immunoSEQ multiplex PCR; TCRdb's version includes in-frame clones alone and lacks a portion of them. The sample holds about 670,000 clones, around 90% seen once. The sequencing sample was made of peripheral blood. Receptors were obtained from a woman aged 18-29 years with acute or convalescent COVID-19. Each CDR3 is given with its conserved first and last residue. A D gene is named only where the DNA matches it firmly. Clone size is given for some rows only: seen once, a few or many times, or a class if the clone is expanded.

>NA|TRBV29-1|NA|TRBJ2-7
TGCAGCGTTGAAAGTGGCATATCCTACGAGCAGTACTTC
CSVESGISYEQYF
>once|TRBV6-5|TRBD2|TRBJ2-1
TGTGCCAGCAGTTACGGGTCGGGGGGACGGCAGTTCTTC
CASSYGSGGRQFF
>NA|TRBV11-2|NA|TRBJ2-1
TGTGCCAGCAGCTTAGAGTGGGGAGTATACAATGAGCAGTTCTTC
CASSLEWGVYNEQFF
>NA|TRBV6-5|TRBD1|TRBJ1-5
TGTGCCAGCAGGCTGGACAGGGGCAATCAGCCCCAGCATTTT
CASRLDRGNQPQHF
>NA|TRBV3-1/TRBV3-2|NA|TRBJ1-4
TGTGCCAGCAGCCAAGACCTTGGGTCGGGGGGCTGGGGTGAAAAACTGTTTTTT
CASSQDLGSGGWGEKLFF
>NA|TRBV5-6|TRBD1|TRBJ1-1
TGTGCCAGCAGCAACAGGGGGAACACTGAAGCTTTCTTT
CASSNRGNTEAFF
>NA|TRBV7-7|TRBD1|TRBJ2-7
TGTGCCAGCAGCCGCGACCGGGACAGCGAGCAGTACTTC
CASSRDRDSEQYF
>NA|TRBV6-4|TRBD2|TRBJ2-3
TGTGCCAGCAGTGACGGACTAGCGACAGATACGCAGTATTTT
CASSDGLATDTQYF
>NA|TRBV18|NA|TRBJ2-3
TGTGCCAGCTCACCCAGACAGGGCACAGATACGCAGTATTTT
CASSPRQGTDTQYF
>NA|TRBV25-1|TRBD1|TRBJ1-1
TGTGCCAGCAGTCGCCAGGGGGCCTTAAAGAACACTGAAGCTTTCTTT
CASSRQGALKNTEAFF
>NA|TRBV12-5|TRBD1|TRBJ1-1
TGTGCTAGTGCCCCCCCGGCAGGGGGTTTGAACACTGAAGCTTTCTTT
CASAPPAGGLNTEAFF
>NA|TRBV19|NA|TRBJ2-7
TGTGCCAGTCCCCCCCCCTCGGGCGGGACAGCGAACTACGAGCAGTACTTC
CASPPPSGGTANYEQYF
>NA|TRBV5-5|TRBD1|TRBJ2-7
TGTGCCAGCAGCTTGGCCTGGGGACAGGGTGACGAGCAGTACTTC
CASSLAWGQGDEQYF
>NA|TRBV20-1|NA|TRBJ2-1
TGCAGTGGCCCAGTCTACAATGAGCAGTTCTTC
CSGPVYNEQFF
>NA|TRBV2|NA|TRBJ2-4
TGTGCCAGCAGGAACAGGGAGGGGTTGGACAAAAACATTCAGTACTTC
CASRNREGLDKNIQYF